Listed here are 29 T cell receptor beta chains from one sample, sequenced in a study of T cell repertoires in cytomegalovirus infection. TCRdb reanalysed the reads using MiXCR and keeps one entry per CDR3 protein. The sample has about 100,000 distinct CDR3 sequences, roughly 29% seen once; the top ten hold less than 75%. Antigens of these TCRs are unknown. The sample was CD8+ T cells from cultured PBMCs, taken from culture after CMV antigen stimulation. The origin of the receptors is a human donor in good health (CMV status not recorded). Some clones in this sample may be carry-over from other donors' samples.

This clonotype was seen a handful of times. V usage is TRBV19 and J usage is TRBJ1-1, with TRBD1 matching 7 bases. CDR3 length equals 14 residues. The trim removed 3 bases at V and 3 bases at J, leaving 4 bases unmatched. Germline V gives CDR1 LNHDA, CDR2 SQIVND (reference sequence). The CDR3 here is CASSIGTAYTEAFF. The CDR3 bases are TGTGCCAGTAGTATCGGGACAGCTTACACTGAAGCTTTCTTT.

This clonotype has more than one count but fewer than ten. The chain recombines TRBV2 with TRBJ1-2; D gene uncertain. V was cut by 4 bases and J by 0 bases, with 18 bases left in between. CDR3 length: 17 residues. Per the germline V gene, CDR1 is SNHLY and CDR2 is FYNNEI. This CDR3 is CASSAPTETPTNYGYTF. In DNA, the CDR3 is TGTGCCAGCAGTGCCCCGACGGAGACCCCGACTAACTATGGCTACACCTTC.

This clonotype was recorded at least ten times. The chain combines TRBV18 with TRBJ1-5; D ambiguous. Germline-derived CDR1 and CDR2 are KGHSH and LQKENI. The germline V and J ends were trimmed by 4 bases and 3 bases, with 7 bases remaining between them. CDR3 size: 13 residues. As DNA, the CDR3 is TGTGCCAGCTCACGGTCGTTCAATCAGCCCCAGCATTTT. Translated: CASSRSFNQPQHF.

This chain connects TRBV20-1 to TRBJ1-4; TRBD1 aligns across 8 bases. The germline V gene has CDR1 DFQATT and CDR2 SNEGSKA (reference sequence). V lost 0 bases, J lost 0 bases, and 3 bases stayed unmatched. The CDR3 is made up of 16 amino acids. The CDR3 region has the DNA TGCAGTGCTAGAGAGGACAGGGACCCAACTAATGAAAAACTGTTTTTT. This encodes CSAREDRDPTNEKLFF.

The chain combines TRBV6-1 with TRBJ1-1; no definite D call. The V and J ends lost 1 base and 4 bases respectively, with 16 bases between them. From germline, CDR1 is MNHNS and CDR2 SASEGT. The CDR3 extends over 16 amino acids. CDR3 amino acids: CASSEGLWGLSTEAFF. In DNA, the CDR3 is TGTGCCAGCAGTGAAGGATTGTGGGGTTTGAGCACTGAAGCTTTCTTT.

This clonotype occurred many times. The V and J genes are TRBV7-6 and TRBJ2-7; D may be TRBD2 (6 bases). Trimming pared 5 bases from V and 2 bases from J, leaving 10 bases between. Per the germline V gene, CDR1 is SGHVS and CDR2 is FNYEAQ. The CDR3 has 13 residues. This chain's CDR3 is CASSRRETYEQYF. The CDR3 coding sequence is TGTGCCAGCAGCCGGCGGGAAACCTACGAGCAGTACTTC.

This chain connects TRBV6-5 to TRBJ1-4; D is uncertain. The V and J ends lost 10 bases and 5 bases respectively, with 20 bases between them. This CDR3 has 15 residues. The germline CDR1 and CDR2 sequences are MNHEY and SVGAGI. The CDR3 region has the DNA TGTGCCACCGGACTCGAGCAGTACCCAAATGAAAAACTGTTTTTT. Translation: CATGLEQYPNEKLFF.

The chain couples TRBV27 to TRBJ1-1; weak D call: TRBD1 (5 bases). Germline V gives CDR1 MNHEY, CDR2 SMNVEV (reference sequence). This CDR3 is 14 amino acids long. The V end was cut by 4 bases, the J end by 2 bases, with 11 bases between. The CDR3, as DNA: TGTGCCAGCAGTTCCTGGACATCTAACACTGAAGCTTTCTTT. Amino acids: CASSSWTSNTEAFF.

This clonotype has at least ten counts. V gene TRBV2 combines with J gene TRBJ2-3, with 7 bases fitting TRBD1. Germline V gives CDR1 SNHLY, CDR2 FYNNEI. V gave up 5 bases and J gave up 3 bases; unmatched junction bases: 8. This CDR3 spans 15 amino acids. CDR3 loop: CASSSGQVVTDTQYF. CDR3 DNA sequence: TGTGCCAGCAGTTCCGGACAGGTCGTGACAGATACGCAGTATTTT.

Many counts were recorded for this clonotype. The chain is built from TRBV20-1 and TRBJ1-1; possibly TRBD1 for D (6 bases). Germline CDR1 is DFQATT and CDR2 is SNEGSKA (reference sequence). V dropped 0 bases and J dropped 5 bases, with 10 bases sitting between them. The CDR3 runs 13 residues. The DNA for the CDR3 is TGCAGTGCTAGAGATCAGGGGTGGACTGAAGCTTTCTTT. This encodes CSARDQGWTEAFF.

This clonotype was seen only a few times. The chain has TRBV7-8 and TRBJ2-3; a weak D match, TRBD2 (6 bases). Germline-derived CDR1 and CDR2 are SGHVS and FQNEAQ. There are 16 residues in the CDR3. Trimming removed 5 bases at V and 6 bases at J, with 21 bases between. The CDR3 coding sequence is TGTGCCAGCAGCCTTAAAGACAGTTTCCGGGGGGATACGCAGTATTTT. Translation gives CASSLKDSFRGDTQYF.

The chain recombines TRBV14 with TRBJ2-1; 7 nucleotides match TRBD1. Trimming at V came to 4 bases and at J to 0 bases, leaving 6 bases not matched to a gene. Germline CDR1 is SGHDN and CDR2 is FVKESK. CDR3 length: 16 amino acids. CDR3 sequence (DNA): TGTGCCAGCAGCCCCGGGACAGCGAGCTCCTACAATGAGCAGTTCTTC. Protein product: CASSPGTASSYNEQFF.

This clonotype was picked up a small number of times. V is TRBV11-3 and J is TRBJ1-1; D is undetermined. Per the germline V gene, CDR1 is SGHNT and CDR2 is YENEEA. The length of the CDR3 is 15 residues. Trimming removed 3 bases at V and 0 bases at J, with 11 bases between. The CDR3 loop reads CASSFLGSMNTEAFF. DNA of the CDR3: TGTGCCAGCAGCTTCCTGGGCAGCATGAACACTGAAGCTTTCTTT.

The chain has TRBV2 and TRBJ2-7, with D tentatively TRBD1 or TRBD2 (5 bases each). Germline CDR1 is SNHLY and CDR2 is FYNNEI. This CDR3 contains 16 residues. V was shortened by 3 bases and J by 4 bases, with 19 bases between the two germline ends. Here the CDR3 DNA reads TGTGCCAGCAGTGACTCCGGGACCGCGAGCTCTTACGAGCAGTACTTC. Protein sequence: CASSDSGTASSYEQYF. The whole variable domain, filled in from reference TRBV2 and TRBJ2-7, reads EPEVTQTPSHQVTQMGQEVILRCVPISNHLYFYWYRQILGQKVEFLVSFYNNEISEKSEIFDDQFSVERPDGSNFTLKIRSTKLEDSAMYFCASSDSGTASSYEQYFGPGTRLTVT.

This CDR3 reads CATMGGSTDTQYF. CDR3 sequence (DNA): TGTGCCACCATGGGGGGAAGCACAGATACGCAGTATTTT. The chain employs TRBV6-5 and TRBJ2-3; D might be TRBD2 (6 bases). V shed 10 bases and J shed 0 bases, with 11 bases lying between them. The CDR3 is 13 amino acids. CDR1 and CDR2 from the germline V gene are MNHEY and SVGAGI.

This chain links TRBV7-9 with TRBJ1-6, with D possibly being TRBD1 (5 bases). CDR1 is SEHNR, CDR2 FQNEAQ, per germline (reference sequence). Trimming cost V 1 base and J 11 bases, with 21 bases left between them. The CDR3 runs 17 residues. The CDR3 protein is CASSLGFPGDGRPPLHF. CDR3 nucleotides: TGTGCCAGCAGCTTAGGGTTTCCGGGGGACGGCCGTCCACCCCTCCACTTT.

The rearrangement uses TRBV14 and TRBJ1-2, with 9 bases aligning to TRBD1. J lost 5 bases, V lost 4 bases, and 8 bases had no gene match. CDR1 is SGHDN and CDR2 is FVKESK in the germline V gene. CDR3 length equals 15 residues. This CDR3 is CASSLIPGQGYGYTF. As DNA, the CDR3 is TGTGCCAGCAGCCTGATCCCGGGACAGGGATATGGCTACACCTTC.

V gene TRBV4-1 combines with J gene TRBJ1-5; D call uncertain. The CDR3 covers 13 residues. Trimming removed 3 bases at V and 0 bases at J, with 3 bases between. From germline, CDR1 is MGHRA and CDR2 YSYEKL. CDR3 sequence: CASSQSSNQPQHF. Here the CDR3 DNA reads TGCGCCAGCAGCCAGTCTAGCAATCAGCCCCAGCATTTT.

This clonotype was detected a few times. V and J are TRBV14 and TRBJ2-2; D remains unclear. Between the trimmed V and J ends, which lost 0 bases and 4 bases, there was a span of 6 bases. There are 14 residues in the CDR3. Germline V gives CDR1 SGHDN, CDR2 FVKESK. The CDR3 here is CASSQESLTGELFF. CDR3 in DNA: TGTGCCAGCAGCCAAGAGTCACTCACCGGGGAGCTGTTTTTT.

This clonotype showed up many times. The genes are TRBV7-6 and TRBJ1-4; D remains unclear. This CDR3 spans 15 amino acids. Germline V CDR1 and CDR2: SGHVS, FNYEAQ. V was pared by 0 bases and J by 3 bases, with 8 bases between. The CDR3 bases are TGTGCCAGCAGCTTAGCTGGAGGAGCTAATGAAAAACTGTTTTTT. Its protein is CASSLAGGANEKLFF.

The sample holds a few counts of this clonotype. V usage is TRBV20-1 and J usage is TRBJ2-7; D ambiguous. The V gene's germline CDR1 is DFQATT and CDR2 SNEGSKA (reference sequence). CDR3 length equals 13 residues. V lost 3 bases, J lost 0 bases, and 9 bases lay in between. CDR3 DNA: TGCAGTGCTAGGGCCGGCAGCTCCTACGAGCAGTACTTC. This encodes CSARAGSSYEQYF.

The gene calls are TRBV4-1 and TRBJ2-7; D might be TRBD2 (5 bases). The V gene's germline CDR1 is MGHRA and CDR2 YSYEKL. The length of the CDR3 is 14 residues. The V end was cut by 4 bases, the J end by 3 bases, with 13 bases between. The CDR3 loop is CASSPGLGGYEQYF. Written as DNA, the CDR3 is TGCGCCAGCAGCCCCGGGCTAGGAGGCTACGAGCAGTACTTC.

The V gene is TRBV7-9, the J gene TRBJ2-7, with 9 bases aligning to TRBD1. In germline, CDR1 is SEHNR, CDR2 FQNEAQ (reference sequence). Trimming took 5 bases from V and 5 from J; bases not matched to a gene: 7. This CDR3 is built from 14 residues. For the CDR3, the DNA is TGTGCCAGCAGCCTCGGGACAGGGCACCACGAGCAGTACTTC. It translates to CASSLGTGHHEQYF.

This clonotype appeared many times. The chain joins TRBV5-6 to TRBJ2-5, with D perhaps TRBD1 (6 bases). V dropped 0 bases and J dropped 5 bases, with 11 bases sitting between them. The CDR3 has 14 residues. Looked up from germline, CDR1 is SGHDT and CDR2 is YYEEEE. Here the CDR3 reads CASSLDPRGETQYF. The CDR3 DNA sequence: TGTGCCAGCAGCTTGGATCCCAGGGGTGAGACCCAGTACTTC.

This chain links TRBV7-2 with TRBJ2-4, with D perhaps TRBD2 (7 bases). V lost 2 bases, J lost 8 bases, and 16 bases lay in between. The germline V gene has CDR1 SGHTA and CDR2 FQGNSA. This CDR3 has 15 amino acids. Written as DNA, the CDR3 is TGTGCCAGCAGCTTATATGGTCGGGGGGCAGACATTCAGTACTTC. It encodes CASSLYGRGADIQYF. The complete variable domain, with remaining parts taken from reference TRBV7-2 and TRBJ2-4, reads GAGVSQSPSNKVTEKGKDVELRCDPISGHTALYWYRQSLGQGLEFLIYFQGNSAPDKSGLPSDRFSAERTGGSVSTLTIQRTQQEDSAVYLCASSLYGRGADIQYFGAGTRLSVL.

J is TRBJ2-7 and V is TRBV7-9, with 7 bases fitting TRBD1. V lost 5 bases, J lost 7 bases, and 11 bases stayed unmatched. CDR3 length: 14 residues. Germline V gene data show CDR1 as SEHNR and CDR2 as FQNEAQ (reference sequence). CDR3 sequence: CASSILQGTGEQYF. The CDR3 DNA reads as TGTGCCAGCAGCATTTTACAGGGGACGGGGGAGCAGTACTTC.

This clonotype was seen many times. This chain uses TRBV4-1 with TRBJ1-2; D unresolved. There are 14 residues in the CDR3. CDR1 and CDR2 (germline): MGHRA, YSYEKL. Between the trimmed V and J ends, which lost 1 base and 3 bases, there was a span of 9 bases. CDR3 loop: CASSQVTADYGYTF. The DNA for the CDR3 is TGCGCCAGCAGCCAAGTTACGGCGGACTATGGCTACACCTTC.

This clonotype was found many times. CDR3 sequence reads: CASSFTGGNQPQHF. The CDR3 coding sequence is TGTGCCAGTAGTTTTACAGGGGGCAATCAGCCCCAGCATTTT. The rearrangement joins TRBV19 to TRBJ1-5, with TRBD1 identical over 7 bases. Germline V lookup: CDR1 LNHDA, CDR2 SQIVND (reference sequence). This CDR3 is 14 amino acids long. Trimming at V came to 5 bases and at J to 2 bases, leaving 3 bases not matched to a gene.

The chain couples TRBV28 to TRBJ2-1, with 9 bases aligning to TRBD2. Looked up from germline, CDR1 is MDHEN and CDR2 is SYDVKM. This CDR3 is 16 amino acids long. Trimming took 10 bases from V and 0 from J; bases not matched to a gene: 10. The chain's CDR3 is CATKRGDQSSYNEQFF. As DNA, the CDR3 is TGTGCCACCAAGCGGGGGGACCAGAGCTCCTACAATGAGCAGTTCTTC.